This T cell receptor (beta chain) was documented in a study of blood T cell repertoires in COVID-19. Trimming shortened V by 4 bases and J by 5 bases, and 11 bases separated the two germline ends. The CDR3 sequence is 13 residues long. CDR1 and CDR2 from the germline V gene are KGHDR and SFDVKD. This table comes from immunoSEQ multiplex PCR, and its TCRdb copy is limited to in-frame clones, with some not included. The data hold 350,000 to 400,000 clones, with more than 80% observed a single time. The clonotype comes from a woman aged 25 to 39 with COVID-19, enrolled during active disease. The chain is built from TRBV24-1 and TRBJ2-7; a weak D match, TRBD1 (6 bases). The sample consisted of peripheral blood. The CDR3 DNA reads TGTGCCACCAGTGAGCAGGGGTTTCACGAGCAGTACTTC. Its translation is CATSEQGFHEQYF.